This TCR beta chain originates from a study of human T cells and chemical hapten exposure. Study-wide results and limits: Because all patients had alopecia, their immune responses might differ from healthy ones.

This clonotype was seen many times. The antigen remains undetermined. Time point indicated: patch test 2, 6 weeks after DPC sensitization. Sample treatment: therapeutic diphenylcyclopropenone sensitization with weekly scalp DPC. Individual cDNA molecules received unique molecular identifiers in the library. TCRdb fed the RACE reads into MiXCR, producing one record per CDR3 protein. The repertoire consists of 65,000 to 95,000 distinct CDR3 sequences, with around 6.7% occurring once and the leading ten covering approximately 1.3%. The input for sequencing was whole blood, taken in connection with sensitization to the hapten diphenylcyclopropenone (DPC). The sequence was obtained from a woman aged 30 to 39 with alopecia areata. Some clones in this sample may be carry-over from other donors' samples.

The CDR3 bases are TGTGCCAGCACCCTCAGCGGGGGGATCCTCACAGATACGCAGTATTTT. It yields the protein CASTLSGGILTDTQYF. The rearrangement joins TRBV2 to TRBJ2-3, with 9 bases fitting TRBD2. This CDR3 spans 16 amino acids. Germline trimming cut 7 bases from V and 2 bases from J; bases unmatched to any gene: 10. Germline V gene data show CDR1 as SNHLY and CDR2 as FYNNEI.